This TCR beta chain comes out of a study of blood T cell repertoires in COVID-19. Study information: The samples span acute and convalescent COVID-19 from the United States, Italy and Spain.

Individuals drawn from approximately 26 US areas were roughly 18 to 89 years old. Grouping used clinical history reported by participants in a survey and questionnaire. In Cohort 3, a recovered donor had either two negative PCRs, clearance, or symptom resolution. V was cut by 8 bases and J by 7 bases, with 19 bases left in between. CDR1 and CDR2 from the germline V gene are LGHNA and YNFKEQ. This CDR3 has 14 amino acids. Clones were sequenced by immunoSEQ multiplex PCR, and TCRdb holds only the in-frame ones, with some missing. The sample records under 350,000 clones, 80% to 90% being singletons. Sequenced material: PBMCs or T cells enriched from blood (not recorded which). The receptor comes from a young man who had recovered from COVID-19. This chain links TRBV4-2 with TRBJ2-3; D not resolved. CDR3: CASADWIAANTQYF. The CDR3 DNA follows: TGTGCCAGCGCCGACTGGATCGCGGCGAATACGCAGTATTTT.